This TCR beta chain derives from a study of vaccination effects on CD4 cells after COVID-19. Findings of the study overall: In convalescents, post-vaccine spike-reactive clones were mainly new clones induced by vaccination.

Regarding this clone: Its specificity is unknown.

Viral peptide pools were used in the ViraFEST assay to expand antigen-specific CD4+ T cells, and sequencing came afterward. After about 10 days in culture, the CD4+ T cells were isolated. PCR confirmed that the person was infected with SARS-CoV-2 between March and December 2020. Roughly 2.1 million PBMC per well were cultured with 10 IU/ml IL-2 and approximately 10 ug/ml peptides. Cells in the negative control culture received an HIV-1 Nef peptide pool. TCRdb's copy holds only in-frame clones and misses some; the assay was immunoSEQ multiplex PCR. Among about 70,000 clones, roughly 73% were seen once, and the ten largest hold about 5%. In germline, CDR1 is SGHRS, CDR2 YFSETQ. The CDR3 is 15 amino acids. V dropped 0 bases and J dropped 7 bases, with 13 bases sitting between them.

Material: CD4+ T cells from PBMCs cultured with HIV peptides, obtained before COVID-19 vaccination. Subset denoted: HIV-1 Nef peptide pool negative control/reference culture. The chain couples TRBV5-1 to TRBJ2-2, with D perhaps matching TRBD2 (6 bases). The origin of this receptor is a human donor who had a prior SARS-CoV-2 infection. The CDR3, as DNA: TGCGCCAGCAGCTTGGAAGCAGCCGGGGGCGGGGAGCTGTTTTTT. Translated: CASSLEAAGGGELFF.